This TCR beta chain is drawn from a study of blood T cells in healthy people across ages. Study-wide findings and caveats: Among long-lived donors, naive CD4+ cells were more numerous and diversity higher than in aged donors.

V lost 5 bases, J lost 4 bases, and 7 bases stayed unmatched. Looked up from germline, CDR1 is SQVTM and CDR2 is ANQGSEA. The CDR3 contains 13 residues. This clonotype was found a few times. Its antigen remains unknown. The authors ran a second PCR of 7 to 11 cycles using a sample-barcoded 5' primer and a J-beta primer mix. TCRdb reanalysed the 5' RACE reads using MiXCR and keeps one entry per CDR3 protein. The repertoire holds more than 650,000 distinct CDR3 sequences, with 20% to 25% as singletons. The receptor was isolated from a man between 70 and 80 years old in good health. Sequenced sample: blood. The chain joins TRBV29-1 to TRBJ1-1; 7 bases align to TRBD1. The CDR3 loop is CSVTRGPGTEAFF. The CDR3 bases are TGCAGCGTTACAAGGGGGCCGGGCACTGAAGCTTTCTTT.